This passage covers 25 T cell receptor beta chains from one sample sequenced in a study of shared clonotypes between healthy human individuals. The protocol was immunoSEQ multiplex PCR, while the TCRdb copy is restricted to in-frame clones and leaves out a portion. This sample has around 2.1 million clones, with roughly 95% found just once. Input material: naive CD4+ T cells sorted from blood. Described subset: CD45RA+ positively selected. Receptors were obtained from a man younger than 35 in good health.

This clone was counted a single time. The chain has TRBV5-4 and TRBJ2-3; D call uncertain. V shed 1 base and J shed 3 bases, with 18 bases lying between them. This CDR3 has 17 amino acids. From germline, CDR1 is SGHNT and CDR2 YYREEE (reference sequence). The CDR3 reads CASSLLGTKHITDTQYF. CDR3 coding DNA: TGTGCCAGCAGCTTGTTAGGAACTAAACACATTACAGATACGCAGTATTTT.

The chain carries TRBV18 and TRBJ2-2, with 7 bases matching TRBD1. This CDR3 has 16 residues. J lost 4 bases, V lost 6 bases, and 11 bases had no gene match. Germline lookup yields CDR1 KGHSH and CDR2 LQKENI. CDR3 loop: CASSPRTGSATGELFF. The CDR3, as DNA: TGTGCCAGCTCCCCTAGGACAGGCTCGGCCACCGGGGAGCTGTTTTTT.

The V gene is TRBV5-1, the J gene TRBJ2-3; D might be TRBD2 (6 bases). The germline CDR1 and CDR2 sequences are SGHRS and YFSETQ. Trimming left V 5 bases short and J 1 base short, with 17 bases between. The CDR3 is made up of 16 amino acids. The CDR3 bases are TGCGCCAGCAGTTCAACCCGGGACTCAGGCACAGATACGCAGTATTTT. Translated, it gives CASSSTRDSGTDTQYF. The full variable domain, rest sourced from reference TRBV5-1 and TRBJ2-3, is KAGVTQTPRYLIKTRGQQVTLSCSPISGHRSVSWYQQTPGQGLQFLFEYFSETQRNKGNFPGRFSGRQFSNSRSEMNVSTLELGDSALYLCASSSTRDSGTDTQYFGPGTRLTVL.

The chain's CDR3 is CASSGDRGGHEQYF. CDR3 coding DNA: TGTGCCAGCAGTGGGGACAGGGGCGGACACGAGCAGTACTTC. The chain recombines TRBV2 with TRBJ2-7, with 10 bases lining up with TRBD1. The ends lost 4 bases at V and 5 bases at J; junction bases unmatched: 5. Per the germline V gene, CDR1 is SNHLY and CDR2 is FYNNEI. The CDR3 is 14 amino acids.

V and J are TRBV30 and TRBJ2-2; D not resolved. CDR1 and CDR2 from the germline V gene are GTSNPN and SVGIG (reference sequence). Trimming removed 2 bases from V and 3 bases from J, with 13 bases in between. CDR3 length equals 15 residues. CDR3 coding DNA: TGTGCCTGGAGTCCAAAAGGGTTTCACACCGGGGAGCTGTTTTTT. This codes for CAWSPKGFHTGELFF.

CDR3 bases: TGTGCCAGCGGGGGCCCGGGGGCAGATACGCAGTATTTT. Its translation is CASGGPGADTQYF. The chain recombines TRBV5-4 with TRBJ2-3; tentatively, D is TRBD1 or TRBD2 (6 bases each). The V end was cut by 7 bases, the J end by 4 bases, with 13 bases between. Per germline, CDR1 SGHNT and CDR2 YYREEE (reference sequence). CDR3 length: 13 amino acids. Variable domain in full (rest from reference TRBV5-4 and TRBJ2-3): ETGVTQSPTHLIKTRGQQVTLRCSSQSGHNTVSWYQQALGQGPQFIFQYYREEENGRGNFPPRFSGLQFPNYSSELNVNALELDDSALYLCASGGPGADTQYFGPGTRLTVL.

The chain recombines TRBV9 with TRBJ2-5; TRBD2 matches at 10 bases. V was pared by 4 bases and J by 4 bases, with 19 bases of the junction left unmatched. From germline, CDR1 is SGDLS and CDR2 YYNGEE. CDR3 length: 19 amino acids. CDR3 protein: CASSPNSGRRFSLPETQYF. In nucleotides, the CDR3 is TGTGCCAGCAGCCCAAATAGCGGGAGGCGTTTCAGCCTCCCAGAGACCCAGTACTTC. Full variable domain (missing parts from reference TRBV9 and TRBJ2-5): DSGVTQTPKHLITATGQRVTLRCSPRSGDLSVYWYQQSLDQGLQFLIQYYNGEERAKGNILERFSAQQFPDLHSELNLSSLELGDSALYFCASSPNSGRRFSLPETQYFGPGTRLLVL.

CDR3 sequence reads: CASSLLSSGYNEQFF. The CDR3 coding sequence is TGCGCCAGCAGCTTGTTGTCTAGCGGCTACAATGAGCAGTTCTTC. The gene calls are TRBV5-1 and TRBJ2-1, with 7 bases that match TRBD2. In germline, CDR1 is SGHRS, CDR2 YFSETQ. The ends lost 1 base at V and 3 bases at J; junction bases unmatched: 4. The CDR3 extends over 15 amino acids. Full variable domain (remainder filled in from reference TRBV5-1 and TRBJ2-1): KAGVTQTPRYLIKTRGQQVTLSCSPISGHRSVSWYQQTPGQGLQFLFEYFSETQRNKGNFPGRFSGRQFSNSRSEMNVSTLELGDSALYLCASSLLSSGYNEQFFGPGTRLTVL.

V and J are TRBV5-6 and TRBJ2-2, with 7 bases fitting TRBD2. The J segment lost 7 bases and the V segment lost 4 bases, leaving 10 bases of the junction unmatched. CDR1 is SGHDT and CDR2 is YYEEEE in the germline V gene. This CDR3 comprises 15 residues. DNA of the CDR3: TGTGCCAGCAGCCGCCTCGGCGGGAGTGGCGGGGAGCTGTTTTTT. Translation gives CASSRLGGSGGELFF.

This clone was observed once. The chain carries TRBV21-1 and TRBJ1-2; the table calls TRBD1, which could not be checked here. TRBV21-1 is marked as a pseudogene. The CDR3 consists of 15 residues. In DNA, the CDR3 is TGTGCCAGCAGCACCGGACAGGGAAGGTTTTGTGGCTACACCTTC. It codes for CASSTGQGRFCGYTF.

The chain carries TRBV7-8 and TRBJ2-5, with D perhaps given as TRBD1 or TRBD2 (5 bases each). V was shortened by 2 bases and J by 3 bases, with 19 bases between the two germline ends. The CDR3 extends over 17 amino acids. Germline V gene sequence: CDR1 SGHVS, CDR2 FQNEAQ. CDR3 in amino acids: CASSLHSIRDGKETQYF. DNA for the CDR3: TGTGCCAGCAGCTTACACAGCATAAGGGACGGGAAAGAGACCCAGTACTTC.

The chain combines TRBV6-1 with TRBJ2-1; D is unresolved. The CDR3 sequence is 16 residues long. Trimming removed 6 bases at V and 0 bases at J, with 15 bases between. Germline CDR1 and CDR2: MNHNS and SASEGT. The CDR3 bases are TGTGCCAGCAGGGAACGTAGACTGAGCTCCTACAATGAGCAGTTCTTC. It encodes CASRERRLSSYNEQFF.

This chain links TRBV5-1 with TRBJ2-1, with 9 bases fitting TRBD1. Germline V gene sequence: CDR1 SGHRS, CDR2 YFSETQ. This CDR3 has 15 residues. V was clipped by 6 bases and J by 7 bases; unmatched bases: 11. CDR3 DNA sequence: TGCGCCAGCAACCCCGGTGGACAGGGGAAGAATGAGCAGTTCTTC. Its protein product is CASNPGGQGKNEQFF.

The rearrangement joins TRBV7-6 to TRBJ2-1; the D gene is possibly TRBD2 (6 bases). The germline V and J ends were trimmed by 5 bases and 6 bases, with 8 bases remaining between them. Germline V gene sequence: CDR1 SGHVS, CDR2 FNYEAQ. The CDR3 length is 12 residues. CDR3 loop: CASSPTSNEQFF. CDR3 bases: TGTGCCAGCAGCCCGACTAGCAATGAGCAGTTCTTC. The variable domain in full, with the rest retrieved from reference TRBV7-6 and TRBJ2-1, is GAGVSQSPRYKVTKRGQDVALRCDPISGHVSLYWYRQALGQGPEFLTYFNYEAQQDKSGLPNDRFSAERPEGSISTLTIQRTEQRDSAMYRCASSPTSNEQFFGPGTRLTVL.

As for this clone: Other DNA sequences in this sample translate to the same CDR3. The chain couples TRBV4-1 to TRBJ1-2; no reliable D call. Trimming left V 0 bases short and J 2 bases short, with 7 bases between. CDR3 length: 14 residues. Germline V gene lookup returns CDR1 MGHRA and CDR2 YSYEKL. The CDR3 reads CASSQDPANYGYTF. The DNA of the CDR3 is TGCGCCAGCAGCCAAGATCCGGCAAACTATGGCTACACCTTC.

J is TRBJ1-2 and V is TRBV5-4; D is unclear. In germline, CDR1 is SGHNT, CDR2 YYREEE (reference sequence). V shed 3 bases and J shed 2 bases, with 2 bases lying between them. This CDR3 has 11 amino acids. The CDR3 here is CASSYNYGYTF. CDR3 nucleotide sequence: TGTGCCAGCAGCTACAACTATGGCTACACCTTC. The whole variable domain, remainder taken from reference TRBV5-4 and TRBJ1-2, is ETGVTQSPTHLIKTRGQQVTLRCSSQSGHNTVSWYQQALGQGPQFIFQYYREEENGRGNFPPRFSGLQFPNYSSELNVNALELDDSALYLCASSYNYGYTFGSGTRLTVV.

As for this clone: This same CDR3 is encoded by further DNA sequences in the sample. The chain has TRBV7-9 and TRBJ2-7; TRBD1 matches at 12 bases. The CDR3 has 15 residues. V shed 5 bases and J 2 bases; nucleotides not matched to a gene: 4. CDR1 and CDR2 from the germline V gene are SEHNR and FQNEAQ (reference sequence). This CDR3 reads CASSLGTGGTYEQYF. CDR3 bases: TGTGCCAGCAGCCTCGGGACAGGGGGCACCTACGAGCAGTACTTC.

The rearrangement uses TRBV4-1 and TRBJ2-2, with 7 bases that match TRBD2. CDR1 is MGHRA and CDR2 is YSYEKL in the germline V gene. The ends lost 1 base at V and 4 bases at J; junction bases unmatched: 6. The CDR3 runs 16 residues. The CDR3, as DNA: TGCGCCAGCAGCCAAGGCGGGGGAACAACCACCGGGGAGCTGTTTTTT. This encodes CASSQGGGTTTGELFF.

This rearrangement joins TRBV28 to TRBJ1-6; D uncertain. Germline values: CDR1 MDHEN, CDR2 SYDVKM. V lost 1 base, J lost 5 bases, and 12 bases lay in between. This CDR3 comprises 16 residues. The CDR3 region is CASSLYRASDNSPLHF. The CDR3 nucleotides are TGTGCCAGCAGTTTATATAGGGCCTCGGATAATTCACCCCTCCACTTT.

The chain has TRBV6-5 and TRBJ2-1; 7 positions agree with TRBD2. Germline V gene lookup returns CDR1 MNHEY and CDR2 SVGAGI. The junction had 6 bases not matched to a gene; V was cut back by 8 bases and J by 2 bases. This CDR3 is 14 amino acids long. The CDR3 sequence is CASGGAGAYNEQFF. CDR3 in DNA: TGTGCCAGCGGAGGGGCGGGAGCCTACAATGAGCAGTTCTTC.

Comments on this clone: Other DNA sequences in this sample translate to the same CDR3. The genes are TRBV7-2 and TRBJ1-1; D is undetermined. The CDR3 length is 13 residues. V shed 6 bases and J shed 1 base, with 9 bases lying between them. CDR1 and CDR2 from the germline V gene are SGHTA and FQGNSA. The CDR3 protein is CASSFGANTEAFF. CDR3 DNA: TGTGCCAGCAGTTTCGGTGCGAACACTGAAGCTTTCTTT.

In its sample, this clone was seen a few times. The chain links TRBV19 to TRBJ1-6, with a possible D match to TRBD1 (5 bases). The CDR3 is 15 residues long. Germline V CDR1 and CDR2: LNHDA, SQIVND (reference sequence). V lost 7 bases to trimming and J lost 5 bases, with 15 bases between them. The CDR3 here is CASKDTSLHNSPLHF. CDR3 bases: TGTGCCAGTAAGGACACCAGCCTCCATAATTCACCCCTCCACTTT.

This clone was counted once. The chain employs TRBV7-9 and TRBJ1-6; no clear D gene. CDR3 size: 17 residues. Trimming took off 4 bases at V and 9 bases at J, with 22 bases between the two ends. CDR1 is SEHNR and CDR2 is FQNEAQ in the germline V gene (reference sequence). CDR3 nucleotide sequence: TGTGCCAGCAGCTCTAGTCAGTGGGGATCGGCGGGTTCACCCCTCCACTTT. This codes for CASSSSQWGSAGSPLHF.

The chain is built from TRBV5-8 and TRBJ1-6, with 10 bases identical to TRBD1. This CDR3 has 16 residues. CDR1 and CDR2 from the germline V gene are SGHTS and YDEGEE. The trim removed 6 bases at V and 7 bases at J, leaving 10 bases unmatched. The CDR3 loop is CASTPRVTGGNSPLHF. CDR3 DNA sequence: TGTGCCAGCACCCCCAGGGTGACAGGGGGCAATTCACCCCTCCACTTT. The full variable domain, rest sourced from reference TRBV5-8 and TRBJ1-6, is EAGVTQSPTHLIKTRGQQATLRCSPISGHTSVYWYQQALGLGLQFLLWYDEGEERNRGNFPPRFSGRQFPNYSSELNVNALELEDSALYLCASTPRVTGGNSPLHFGNGTRLTVT.

The table lists this clone with a count of one. This chain joins TRBV29-1 and TRBJ1-1; D ambiguous. Germline lookup yields CDR1 SQVTM and CDR2 ANQGSEA. The CDR3 is 12 amino acids. Trimming took 7 bases from V and 0 from J, leaving 9 bases between them. CDR3 in amino acids: CSAALMNTEAFF. The CDR3 region has the DNA TGCAGCGCGGCCCTAATGAACACTGAAGCTTTCTTT.